What follows are 22 T cell receptor beta chains derived from one specimen sequenced in a study of Ad26.COV2.S vaccination and SARS-CoV-2 variants. Data came from immunoSEQ multiplex PCR; TCRdb stores just in-frame clones and leaves some out. The sample lists 180,000 or so clones, 87% occurring once. The sequenced sample was peripheral blood, obtained after recovery from COVID-19. These receptors originate from a human donor who had recovered from COVID-19.

The chain recombines TRBV11-2 with TRBJ2-1, with TRBD1 matching 7 bases. The germline V gene encodes CDR1 SGHAT and CDR2 FQNNGV. The CDR3 is 14 amino acids. The V and J ends lost 5 bases and 2 bases, in that order; junction bases with no gene match: 3. CDR3 sequence reads: CASSLGQAYNEQFF. CDR3 bases: TGTGCCAGCAGCCTCGGACAGGCCTACAATGAGCAGTTCTTC.

The chain carries TRBV10-1 and TRBJ2-2, with D possibly TRBD2 on 6 matching bases. The V gene lost 1 base and the J gene lost 2 bases, with 11 bases spanning the gap. This CDR3 is 16 amino acids long. Germline CDR1 reads WNHNN; CDR2 reads SYGVQD (reference sequence). The CDR3 DNA follows: TGCGCCAGCAGTGAGTTCCTAGCGAGAAACACCGGGGAGCTGTTTTTT. Translation: CASSEFLARNTGELFF.

This chain joins TRBV19 and TRBJ1-5; D is ambiguous. Germline lookup yields CDR1 LNHDA and CDR2 SQIVND (reference sequence). V gave up 5 bases and J gave up 3 bases, with 14 bases separating them. The CDR3 runs to 15 residues. The CDR3 here is CASSEGFSNNQPQHF. CDR3 DNA sequence: TGTGCCAGTAGTGAGGGTTTCTCGAACAATCAGCCCCAGCATTTT.

The chain employs TRBV2 and TRBJ1-2, with D perhaps TRBD1 (5 bases). The CDR3 has 12 residues. Trimming took off 4 bases at V and 8 bases at J, with 11 bases between the two ends. Looked up from germline, CDR1 is SNHLY and CDR2 is FYNNEI. Here the CDR3 reads CASSGGAGGYTF. DNA of the CDR3: TGTGCCAGCAGTGGAGGGGCTGGAGGCTACACCTTC. Full variable domain (outside the CDR3, taken from reference TRBV2 and TRBJ1-2): EPEVTQTPSHQVTQMGQEVILRCVPISNHLYFYWYRQILGQKVEFLVSFYNNEISEKSEIFDDQFSVERPDGSNFTLKIRSTKLEDSAMYFCASSGGAGGYTFGSGTRLTVV.

J is TRBJ2-3 and V is TRBV5-1; TRBD1 agrees at 8 bases. From germline, CDR1 is SGHRS and CDR2 YFSETQ. Trimming cost V 4 bases and J 3 bases; bases outside gene matches: 7. The CDR3 length is 15 residues. CDR3 DNA sequence: TGCGCCAGCAGCCAGACAGGGGCGAGAACAGATACGCAGTATTTT. Translated, it gives CASSQTGARTDTQYF.

The V call is TRBV18, the J call TRBJ1-2; possibly TRBD1 for D (5 bases). Trimming took 0 bases from V and 4 from J, leaving 21 bases between them. There are 18 residues in the CDR3. CDR1 KGHSH and CDR2 LQKENI come from the germline V gene. The CDR3 region is CASSPPTGGVQGVYGYTF. The CDR3 DNA reads TGTGCCAGCTCACCACCTACGGGTGGGGTCCAGGGTGTCTATGGCTACACCTTC.

V usage is TRBV29-1 and J usage is TRBJ2-1, with D possibly being TRBD2 (6 bases). The CDR3 totals 13 residues. Trimming left V 4 bases short and J 1 base short, with 8 bases between. CDR1 SQVTM and CDR2 ANQGSEA come from the germline V gene. CDR3 DNA sequence: TGCAGCGTTGGGGGGGTGTCCTACAATGAGCAGTTCTTC. Its protein product is CSVGGVSYNEQFF.

This clone appeared once. The chain employs TRBV12-3 or TRBV12-4 and TRBJ2-7; possible D gene TRBD1, 6 bases. V was clipped by 5 bases and J by 4 bases, with 12 bases between them. The length of the CDR3 is 13 residues. For the CDR3, the DNA is TGTGCCAGCAGTCCTACAGGGTTATACGAGCAGTACTTC. Protein: CASSPTGLYEQYF.

The chain recombines TRBV4-2 with TRBJ2-7; TRBD2 agrees at 10 bases. V lost 4 bases, J lost 4 bases, and 10 bases stayed unmatched. The CDR3 runs 16 residues. The germline V gene encodes CDR1 LGHNA and CDR2 YNFKEQ. CDR3 sequence: CASSRLASGGPYEQYF. CDR3 nucleotides: TGTGCCAGCAGCCGTCTTGCTAGCGGGGGCCCTTACGAGCAGTACTTC.

V usage is TRBV28 and J usage is TRBJ2-7, with D uncertain. V was shortened by 3 bases and J by 3 bases, with 15 bases between the two germline ends. This CDR3 contains 15 residues. Germline-derived CDR1 and CDR2 are MDHEN and SYDVKM. The CDR3 sequence: CASSFVGTSFYEQYF. CDR3 DNA sequence: TGTGCCAGCAGTTTTGTAGGAACCTCATTCTACGAGCAGTACTTC. Full variable domain (remainder filled in from reference TRBV28 and TRBJ2-7): DVKVTQSSRYLVKRTGEKVFLECVQDMDHENMFWYRQDPGLGLRLIYFSYDVKMKEKGDIPEGYSVSREKKERFSLILESASTNQTSMYLCASSFVGTSFYEQYFGPGTRLTVT.

The J gene is TRBJ1-2, the V gene TRBV5-1; no firm D call. The V gene's germline CDR1 is SGHRS and CDR2 YFSETQ. This CDR3 contains 13 residues. Trimming removed 0 bases from V and 8 bases from J, with 11 bases in between. CDR3 loop: CASSLAAGGGYTF. CDR3 sequence (DNA): TGCGCCAGCAGCTTGGCGGCAGGCGGGGGCTACACCTTC.

The chain uses TRBV7-9 and TRBJ1-1; D is possibly TRBD1 (5 bases). The CDR3 is made up of 18 amino acids. Trimming took 3 bases from V and 1 from J, leaving 21 bases between them. Germline loops: CDR1 SEHNR, CDR2 FQNEAQ (reference sequence). The CDR3 bases are TGTGCCAGCAGCTTTGGGGCGGCGGCGGTACTGTCGAACACTGAAGCTTTCTTT. This encodes CASSFGAAAVLSNTEAFF.

The V gene is TRBV2, the J gene TRBJ2-4; D is perhaps TRBD1 or TRBD2 (5 bases each). CDR1 and CDR2 (germline): SNHLY, FYNNEI. CDR3 size: 15 residues. V gave up 4 bases and J gave up 5 bases, with 15 bases separating them. CDR3 loop: CASSGGTNPQNIQYF. The DNA for the CDR3 is TGTGCCAGCAGTGGGGGGACCAACCCACAAAACATTCAGTACTTC.

The chain carries TRBV7-6 and TRBJ1-4, with unresolved D. Germline loops: CDR1 SGHVS, CDR2 FNYEAQ. Trimming shortened V by 1 base and J by 2 bases, and 8 bases separated the two germline ends. The CDR3 length is 15 residues. In nucleotides, the CDR3 is TGTGCCAGCAGCTTAGTCGGGATGACTAATGAAAAACTGTTTTTT. Its protein is CASSLVGMTNEKLFF.

The genes are TRBV6-5 and TRBJ2-5, with a possible D match to TRBD2 (6 bases). CDR3 length: 14 residues. Trimming left V 6 bases short and J 5 bases short, with 16 bases between. Germline V lookup: CDR1 MNHEY, CDR2 SVGAGI. Here the CDR3 reads CASSPTGLAETQYF. The CDR3 region has the DNA TGTGCCAGCAGCCCCACCGGCCTAGCGGAGACCCAGTACTTC.

This clone came up once. This chain links TRBV24-1 with TRBJ1-2; 10 nucleotides agree with TRBD1. V was clipped by 3 bases and J by 4 bases; unmatched bases: 1. In germline, CDR1 is KGHDR, CDR2 SFDVKD. The CDR3 runs 14 residues. CDR3 protein: CATSDGDRGYGYTF. DNA of the CDR3: TGTGCCACCAGTGATGGGGACAGGGGCTATGGCTACACCTTC.

This clone was found once. The chain carries TRBV6-5 and TRBJ2-5, with TRBD1 identical over 9 bases. The germline V gene encodes CDR1 MNHEY and CDR2 SVGAGI. CDR3 length: 13 amino acids. V was clipped by 8 bases and J by 4 bases; unmatched bases: 5. The CDR3 DNA follows: TGTGCCAGCGGGACAGGGAGGCGAGAGACCCAGTACTTC. Amino acid sequence: CASGTGRRETQYF.

The rearrangement links TRBV6-5 to TRBJ2-7, with 7 bases lining up with TRBD1. This CDR3 is 16 amino acids long. V dropped 4 bases and J dropped 0; count of bases not matched to a gene: 9. CDR1 and CDR2 from the germline V gene are MNHEY and SVGAGI. The CDR3 sequence: CASSSPGQASSYEQYF. CDR3 DNA sequence: TGTGCCAGCAGTTCTCCCGGACAGGCCTCCTCCTACGAGCAGTACTTC.

The CDR3 reads CASGRNTEAFF. CDR3 in DNA: TGTGCCAGCGGCCGGAACACTGAAGCTTTCTTT. This sequence joins TRBV2 and TRBJ1-1; D gene ambiguous. The CDR3 has 11 amino acids. Germline V gene sequence: CDR1 SNHLY, CDR2 FYNNEI. Trimming shortened V by 8 bases and J by 1 base, and 5 bases separated the two germline ends. Looking up the rest from reference TRBV2 and TRBJ1-1 gives the full variable domain: EPEVTQTPSHQVTQMGQEVILRCVPISNHLYFYWYRQILGQKVEFLVSFYNNEISEKSEIFDDQFSVERPDGSNFTLKIRSTKLEDSAMYFCASGRNTEAFFGQGTRLTVV.

V usage is TRBV7-9 and J usage is TRBJ2-1; no definite D call. V lost 11 bases and J lost 4, with 0 bases in between. The germline V gene has CDR1 SEHNR and CDR2 FQNEAQ (reference sequence). This CDR3 is 8 amino acids long. The CDR3 reads CAYNEQFF. The CDR3 region has the DNA TGTGCCTACAATGAGCAGTTCTTC.

The gene calls are TRBV3-1 (or the pseudogene TRBV3-2) and TRBJ2-5; D remains ambiguous. Trimming left V 0 bases short and J 4 bases short, with 12 bases between. The length of the CDR3 is 15 residues. The germline CDR1 and CDR2 sequences are LGHDT and YNNKEL (reference sequence). The DNA of the CDR3 is TGTGCCAGCAGCCAAGATACGAGACTCGGAGAGACCCAGTACTTC. Protein product: CASSQDTRLGETQYF.

There are a few counts of this clone. The genes are TRBV5-1 and TRBJ2-3; D is ambiguous. V dropped 0 bases and J dropped 1 base, with 12 bases sitting between them. This CDR3 is 16 amino acids long. Germline V gene lookup returns CDR1 SGHRS and CDR2 YFSETQ. The DNA for the CDR3 is TGCGCCAGCAGCTTGGCCGATGAGGTCCGCACAGATACGCAGTATTTT. It translates to CASSLADEVRTDTQYF.